Reported below is one TCR beta chain. TCRdb keeps only in-frame clones here, not all; method: immunoSEQ multiplex PCR. The table records tens of thousands of clones, approximately 90% of them present only once. Germline CDR1 reads LNHDA; CDR2 reads SQIVND (reference sequence). V gave up 3 bases and J gave up 0 bases; unmatched junction bases: 10. The CDR3 has 17 amino acids. This sample is part of a study of blood T cell repertoires in COVID-19. The chain uses TRBV19 and TRBJ1-1; 7 positions match TRBD1. Sequencing was done on a sample of peripheral blood. This sequence originates from a woman older than 75 with acute or convalescent COVID-19. The CDR3 here is CASSIPPRGRMNTEAFF. DNA of the CDR3: TGTGCCAGTAGTATCCCCCCAAGGGGGCGCATGAACACTGAAGCTTTCTTT. The entire variable domain, with the rest obtained from reference TRBV19 and TRBJ1-1, is as follows: DGGITQSPKYLFRKEGQNVTLSCEQNLNHDAMYWYRQDPGQGLRLIYYSQIVNDFQKGDIAEGYSVSREKKESFPLTVTSAQKNPTAFYLCASSIPPRGRMNTEAFFGQGTRLTVV.